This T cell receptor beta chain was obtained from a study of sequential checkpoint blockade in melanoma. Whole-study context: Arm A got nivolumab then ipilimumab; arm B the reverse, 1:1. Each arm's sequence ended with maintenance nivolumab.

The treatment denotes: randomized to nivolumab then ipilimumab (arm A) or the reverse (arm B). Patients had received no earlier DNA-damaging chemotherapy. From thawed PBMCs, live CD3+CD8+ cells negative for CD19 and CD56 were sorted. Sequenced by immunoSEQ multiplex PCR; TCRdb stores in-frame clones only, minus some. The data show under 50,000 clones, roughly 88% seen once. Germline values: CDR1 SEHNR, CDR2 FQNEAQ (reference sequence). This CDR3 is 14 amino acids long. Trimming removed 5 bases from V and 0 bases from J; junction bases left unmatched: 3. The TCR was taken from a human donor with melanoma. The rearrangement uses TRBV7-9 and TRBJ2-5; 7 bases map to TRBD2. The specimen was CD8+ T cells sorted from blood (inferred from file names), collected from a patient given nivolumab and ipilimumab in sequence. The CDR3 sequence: CASSGSGNQETQYF. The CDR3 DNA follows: TGTGCCAGCAGCGGAAGCGGGAACCAAGAGACCCAGTACTTC.